This passage covers 4 T cell receptor beta chains from one sample sequenced in a study of response to subunit inactivated influenza vaccine. TCRdb reanalysed the RT-PCR reads using MiXCR and keeps one entry per CDR3 protein. The repertoire holds approximately 680,000 distinct CDR3 sequences, more than 15% seen once, with approximately 10% in the top ten. Sequences were derived from PBMCs from blood, sampled approximately 12 days after vaccination. Source of these receptors: a middle-aged man who received an inactivated influenza vaccine.

This clonotype was seen more than once but under ten times. The rearrangement links TRBV11-2 to TRBJ2-3; D ambiguous. This CDR3 contains 14 residues. V was trimmed by 5 bases and J by 3 bases, leaving 12 bases between them. CDR1 is SGHAT, CDR2 FQNNGV, per germline. The CDR3 DNA reads as TGTGCCAGCAGCCCCGGTATGGGGACAGATACGCAGTATTTT. Translation gives CASSPGMGTDTQYF.

This chain joins TRBV29-1 and TRBJ1-2, with D possibly being TRBD1 (5 bases). Germline CDR1 SQVTM, CDR2 ANQGSEA. V gave up 6 bases and J gave up 8 bases, with 16 bases separating them. This CDR3 comprises 12 residues. The CDR3 bases are TGCAGCGTCACCGGGACCCCGAAGGGCTACACCTTC. Encoded protein: CSVTGTPKGYTF. Drawing the rest from reference TRBV29-1 and TRBJ1-2, the complete variable domain is SAVISQKPSRDICQRGTSLTIQCQVDSQVTMMFWYRQQPGQSLTLIATANQGSEATYESGFVIDKFPISRPNLTFSTLTVSNMSPEDSSIYLCSVTGTPKGYTFGSGTRLTVV.

The gene calls are TRBV5-5 and TRBJ2-4; D remains ambiguous. Trimming shortened V by 1 base and J by 13 bases, and 9 bases separated the two germline ends. Germline lookup yields CDR1 SGHKS and CDR2 YYEKEE (reference sequence). The CDR3 has 11 amino acids. The CDR3 spells CASSLLSGQYF. The CDR3 DNA reads as TGTGCCAGCAGCTTGCTGTCCGGACAGTACTTC.

The chain joins TRBV10-3 to TRBJ2-5; either TRBD1 or TRBD2 may supply D (6 bases each). Per the germline V gene, CDR1 is ENHRY and CDR2 is SYGVKD. V was shortened by 0 bases and J by 4 bases, with 9 bases between the two germline ends. The CDR3 is 14 amino acids. The CDR3 DNA follows: TGTGCCATCAGTGAGTCACAGGGAGGAGAGACCCAGTACTTC. Translation: CAISESQGGETQYF.